This TCR beta chain came from a study of beta chain features in type 1 diabetes. Study-wide background: Across the samples, 90 million to 120 million sorted cells were examined in total.

Many counts were recorded for this clone. Its antigen is not identified. The authors reverse transcribed all of the isolated RNA, so sequencing captured expressed TCRB transcripts. Clones were sequenced by immunoSEQ multiplex PCR, and TCRdb holds only the in-frame ones, with some missing. In the table there are about 370,000 clones, about 10% of which are singletons. Study outcomes and limitations: Patients with type 1 diabetes carried fewer insertions and had more deletions at their VDJ junctions. People with Type 1 diabetes carried modestly yet significantly shorter TCRB CDR3s in all four CD4+ subsets.

The CDR3 totals 12 residues. V was trimmed by 4 bases and J by 6 bases, leaving 7 bases between them. In germline, CDR1 is ENHRY, CDR2 SYGVKD. This TCR was sampled from a man aged 25-45 years with type 1 diabetes. This sequence joins TRBV10-3 and TRBJ2-1; D unresolved. Sequenced input: central memory CD4+ T cells from blood. CDR3 protein: CAISGEANEQFF. The CDR3 coding sequence is TGTGCCATCAGTGGAGAGGCCAATGAGCAGTTCTTC.